This record concerns one T cell receptor (beta chain) sequence. The data were produced by immunoSEQ multiplex PCR, yet TCRdb's version contains in-frame clones alone and is incomplete. The sample has about 110,000 clones, around 90% seen once. The data were obtained in a study of T cell responses to AZD1222 COVID-19 vaccine. The length of the CDR3 is 14 residues. The V and J ends lost 4 bases and 0 bases respectively, with 10 bases between them. Per the germline V gene, CDR1 is SGHDN and CDR2 is FVKESK. The TCR sequence derives from an adult in good health. This chain uses TRBV14 with TRBJ2-7, with D unclear. This specimen was peripheral blood, taken on day 0 of MenACWY control vaccination. CDR3 sequence (DNA): TGTGCCAGCAGCCCATTGGACGGCTCCTACGAGCAGTACTTC. This codes for CASSPLDGSYEQYF.